These 25 T cell receptor beta chains were sequenced from one sample in a study of HIV-infected patients and healthy controls. MiXCR was run by TCRdb on the 5' RACE reads, yielding one entry per CDR3 protein. The sample holds around 62,000 distinct CDR3 sequences, roughly a fifth seen once. The sample comprised CD4+ T cells from blood. The receptors were gathered from a human donor in good health.

This clonotype was counted only a few times. The chain has TRBV29-1 and TRBJ1-1; the D is unclear. This CDR3 comprises 10 residues. In germline, CDR1 is SQVTM, CDR2 ANQGSEA. With 7 bases removed from V and 1 base from J, the gap between germline ends came to 4 bases. CDR3 sequence reads: CSGKNTEAFF. CDR3 coding DNA: TGCAGCGGGAAGAACACTGAAGCTTTCTTT.

The sample holds many counts of this clonotype. The chain links TRBV29-1 to TRBJ1-2; 11 bases agree with TRBD1. The junction had 10 bases not matched to a gene; V was cut back by 7 bases and J by 6 bases. Germline lookup yields CDR1 SQVTM and CDR2 ANQGSEA. This CDR3 contains 14 residues. In nucleotides, the CDR3 is TGCAGCGCCGCCGGGACAGGGGGAGAAGATGGCTACACCTTC. Protein: CSAAGTGGEDGYTF.

This clonotype came up many times. The chain has TRBV6-5 and TRBJ2-5; TRBD2 matches 11 bases. CDR1 is MNHEY and CDR2 is SVGAGI in the germline V gene. CDR3 length: 17 residues. Germline trimming cut 2 bases from V and 2 bases from J; bases unmatched to any gene: 7. CDR3: CASSYMGLAVRQETQYF. The CDR3 bases are TGTGCCAGCAGTTACATGGGACTAGCGGTTCGACAAGAGACCCAGTACTTC.

This clonotype was seen ten or more times. The V gene is TRBV7-9, the J gene TRBJ2-3, with D hard to call. Germline V gene sequence: CDR1 SEHNR, CDR2 FQNEAQ (reference sequence). CDR3 length: 11 residues. The V gene lost 2 bases and the J gene lost 5 bases, with 2 bases spanning the gap. This CDR3 reads CASSLLDTQYF. In nucleotides, the CDR3 is TGTGCCAGCAGCTTACTAGATACGCAGTATTTT. The full variable domain, rest sourced from reference TRBV7-9 and TRBJ2-3, is DTGVSQNPRHKITKRGQNVTFRCDPISEHNRLYWYRQTLGQGPEFLTYFQNEAQLEKSRLLSDRFSAERPKGSFSTLEIQRTEQGDSAMYLCASSLLDTQYFGPGTRLTVL.

This chain connects TRBV6-1 to TRBJ1-5, with D hard to call. Germline CDR1 is MNHNS and CDR2 is SASEGT. This CDR3 spans 14 amino acids. V lost 2 bases, J lost 4 bases, and 9 bases lay in between. As DNA, the CDR3 is TGTGCCAGCAGTGAACGCGACGTAAATCAGCCCCAGCATTTT. It is translated as CASSERDVNQPQHF.

By share of the sample, this clonotype is medium-sized. The chain employs TRBV4-2 and TRBJ1-2, with D possibly matching TRBD1 (5 bases). The CDR3 sequence is 13 residues long. Germline V gene lookup returns CDR1 LGHNA and CDR2 YNFKEQ. Between the trimmed V and J ends, which lost 0 bases and 6 bases, there was a span of 8 bases. The CDR3 DNA reads TGTGCCAGCAGCCAAGATTTAGGGGATGGCTACACCTTC. Translated: CASSQDLGDGYTF.

This clonotype was observed at least ten times. The chain joins TRBV10-2 to TRBJ1-3; unclear D gene. V gave up 0 bases and J gave up 0 bases, with 9 bases separating them. Germline CDR1 and CDR2: WSHSY and SAAADI. The CDR3 length is 16 residues. Written as DNA, the CDR3 is TGCGCCAGCAGTGAGTCAGCCGGAAGCTCTGGAAACACCATATATTTT. Translation: CASSESAGSSGNTIYF.

The V call is TRBV6-5, the J call TRBJ1-2; D gene ambiguous. Per the germline V gene, CDR1 is MNHEY and CDR2 is SVGAGI. This CDR3 is 13 amino acids long. V lost 0 bases, J lost 10 bases, and 12 bases lay in between. The CDR3: CASSYSAGAPYTF. CDR3 sequence (DNA): TGTGCCAGCAGTTACTCGGCCGGAGCCCCCTACACCTTC.

J is TRBJ1-4 and V is TRBV12-3 or TRBV12-4, with 10 bases fitting TRBD1. Trimming took 5 bases from V and 8 from J; bases not matched to a gene: 5. The CDR3 length is 14 residues. DNA of the CDR3: TGTGCCAGCAGTCCGGGACAGGGGAAGGAAAAACTGTTTTTT. The encoded protein is CASSPGQGKEKLFF.

The chain uses TRBV5-1 and TRBJ1-1, with 7 bases matching TRBD1. With V trimmed by 4 bases and J by 10 bases, 7 bases remained unmatched. Germline V gene sequence: CDR1 SGHRS, CDR2 YFSETQ. CDR3 length: 12 residues. This chain's CDR3 is CASSGQDIGAFF. Here the CDR3 DNA reads TGCGCCAGCAGCGGACAGGACATCGGAGCTTTCTTT.

The rearrangement uses TRBV6-5 and TRBJ1-1, with D uncertain. V was cut by 3 bases and J by 0 bases, with 8 bases left in between. This CDR3 is built from 14 residues. The germline gives CDR1 MNHEY, CDR2 SVGAGI. This CDR3 reads CASSYSGVNTEAFF. The CDR3 DNA reads TGTGCCAGCAGTTATTCCGGGGTGAACACTGAAGCTTTCTTT.

The gene calls are TRBV7-3 and TRBJ1-1, with D tentatively TRBD1 (6 bases). Germline V gene lookup returns CDR1 SGHTA and CDR2 FQGTGA. The CDR3 runs to 15 residues. V was cut by 5 bases and J by 1 base, with 14 bases left in between. The CDR3 DNA sequence: TGTGCCAGCAGCCCCCGAGGGGGATCGAACACTGAAGCTTTCTTT. This codes for CASSPRGGSNTEAFF.

The chain has TRBV5-1 and TRBJ1-1; the D is unclear. Germline V gives CDR1 SGHRS, CDR2 YFSETQ. The CDR3 runs 17 residues. V lost 6 bases and J 4 bases, leaving 25 bases between the germline ends. CDR3 region: CASKGGGDWVGVTEAFF. CDR3 coding DNA: TGCGCCAGCAAAGGAGGAGGCGATTGGGTCGGGGTCACTGAAGCTTTCTTT. Full variable domain (remainder filled in from reference TRBV5-1 and TRBJ1-1): KAGVTQTPRYLIKTRGQQVTLSCSPISGHRSVSWYQQTPGQGLQFLFEYFSETQRNKGNFPGRFSGRQFSNSRSEMNVSTLELGDSALYLCASKGGGDWVGVTEAFFGQGTRLTVV.

The chain has TRBV2 and TRBJ2-3, with TRBD2 identical over 13 bases. The germline gives CDR1 SNHLY, CDR2 FYNNEI. CDR3 length equals 13 residues. The CDR3 DNA is TGTTCGACTAGCGGGAGGCGCACAGATACGCAGTATTTT. Its protein is CSTSGRRTDTQYF.

This clonotype has at least ten counts. At one of its ends the junction is not consistent with the germline gene, which may arise from a read error. The V call is TRBV7-7, the J call TRBJ2-2; 8 positions match TRBD1. The germline CDR1 and CDR2 sequences are SSHAT and FNYEAQ (reference sequence). The length of the CDR3 is 13 residues. The CDR3 DNA sequence: TGTGCTAGCAGCACTACAGGGGGCGGGGAGCTGTTTTTT. Translating it yields CASSTTGGGELFF.

V and J are TRBV11-2 and TRBJ2-3; D may be TRBD1 or TRBD2 (5 bases each). The CDR3 has 17 residues. CDR1 is SGHAT, CDR2 FQNNGV, per germline. The germline V and J ends were trimmed by 2 bases and 6 bases, with 21 bases remaining between them. The CDR3 region has the DNA TGTGCCAGCAGCTTATCCCGCTCCGGCCTAGGGACGGATACGCAGTATTTT. It specifies CASSLSRSGLGTDTQYF.

This clonotype was seen repeatedly, ten times or more. V and J are TRBV6-2 or TRBV6-3 and TRBJ2-7; D is perhaps TRBD2 (5 bases). The germline V gene encodes CDR1 MNHEY and CDR2 SVGEGT. Trimming pared 6 bases from V and 0 bases from J, leaving 15 bases between. The CDR3 extends over 15 amino acids. CDR3 in amino acids: CASRPSGASSYEQYF. In DNA form, the CDR3 reads TGTGCCAGCAGACCGAGCGGAGCTAGCTCCTACGAGCAGTACTTC.

The rearrangement uses TRBV6-5 and TRBJ2-7; D gene ambiguous. The length of the CDR3 is 14 residues. The germline V and J ends were trimmed by 4 bases and 5 bases, with 15 bases remaining between them. Germline V lookup: CDR1 MNHEY, CDR2 SVGAGI. The CDR3 loop is CASSSIISFNEQYF. The CDR3 nucleotides read TGTGCCAGCAGTTCGATCATCTCATTTAACGAGCAGTACTTC.

This clonotype was counted only a few times. V usage is TRBV19 and J usage is TRBJ1-5; possible D gene TRBD1, 5 bases. The V end lost 1 base, the J end lost 2 bases, and 9 bases lay between the germline ends. The CDR3 is 15 residues long. CDR1 and CDR2 from the germline V gene are LNHDA and SQIVND (reference sequence). CDR3 DNA: TGTGCCAGTAGTATAGGGCGCAGGGGCAATCAGCCCCAGCATTTT. Its protein is CASSIGRRGNQPQHF.

This clonotype was seen a few times. One end of the junction fails to match germline, which may point to a read error. This chain links TRBV7-7 with TRBJ2-6; no clear D. This CDR3 spans 14 amino acids. Germline CDR1 and CDR2: SSHAT and FNYEAQ (reference sequence). CDR3 coding DNA: TGTGCTAGCAGCCCATCGGATGGGGCCAACGTCCTGACTTTC. This translates into CASSPSDGANVLTF. Based on the CDR3 plus reference TRBV7-7 and TRBJ2-6, the full variable domain is GAGVSQSPRYKVTKRGQDVTLRCDPISSHATLYWYQQALGQGPEFLTYFNYEAQPDKSGLPSDRFSAERPEGSISTLTIQRTEQRDSAMYRCASSPSDGANVLTFGAGSRLTVL.

Ten or more counts support this clonotype. The CDR3 sequence is CASSPDRLSSYEQYF. DNA for the CDR3: TGTGCCAGCAGTCCGGACCGCCTCAGCTCCTACGAGCAGTACTTC. The gene calls are TRBV12-3 or TRBV12-4 and TRBJ2-7, with D unclear. This CDR3 has 15 residues. V dropped 5 bases and J dropped 0 bases, with 14 bases sitting between them.

This clonotype was recorded at least ten times. The chain joins TRBV7-9 to TRBJ2-2, with 7 bases aligning to TRBD2. CDR3 length equals 15 residues. Trimming cost V 6 bases and J 2 bases; bases outside gene matches: 6. The germline gives CDR1 SEHNR, CDR2 FQNEAQ (reference sequence). The CDR3 bases are TGTGCCAGCAGACAAAGCGGGACTAACACCGGGGAGCTGTTTTTT. Translation gives CASRQSGTNTGELFF.

This chain connects TRBV6-2 or TRBV6-3 to TRBJ2-1; no firm D call. V was trimmed by 8 bases and J by 0 bases, leaving 8 bases between them. The CDR3 has 13 residues. Germline CDR1 and CDR2: MNHEY and SVGEGT. The CDR3 is CASSGPSYNEQFF. The CDR3 DNA reads TGTGCCAGCTCGGGTCCCTCCTACAATGAGCAGTTCTTC.

This clonotype was seen repeatedly, ten times or more. The rearrangement joins TRBV3-1 to TRBJ2-5; TRBD2 matches 9 bases. Germline CDR1 reads LGHDT; CDR2 reads YNNKEL (reference sequence). V lost 5 bases, J lost 7 bases, and 8 bases stayed unmatched. This CDR3 region has 14 residues. In DNA, the CDR3 is TGTGCCAGCAGCGGCGGGACTAGCTACGGGACCCAGTACTTC. This encodes CASSGGTSYGTQYF.

The chain uses TRBV12-3 or TRBV12-4 and TRBJ1-2; a possible D gene is TRBD1 (6 bases). The CDR3 runs 13 residues. Trimming stripped 5 bases from V and 10 bases from J, with 17 bases between. The CDR3 sequence: CASSGTQRGAYTF. In DNA form, the CDR3 reads TGTGCCAGCAGTGGGACTCAGAGGGGGGCCTACACCTTC.